This TCR beta chain is drawn from a study of blood T cell repertoires in COVID-19. Study details: Samples of COVID-19 (acute and convalescent) were obtained from the United States, Italy and Spain.

How the authors handled the data: Cell counts per sample came from amplifying reference gene primers. Clones were sequenced by immunoSEQ multiplex PCR, and TCRdb holds only the in-frame ones, with some missing. The DNA gave D and trimming, while V, J and clone size come from that table. The sample has about 40,000 clones, about 80% seen once. The CDR3 extends over 16 amino acids. After removal of 6 bases from V and 4 bases from J, the junction contained 11 bases not matched to a gene. Germline lookup yields CDR1 LNHDA and CDR2 SQIVND (reference sequence). The sample consisted of peripheral blood. The chain has TRBV19 and TRBJ1-5; 8 bases line up with TRBD1. This clonotype was sampled from a woman aged 55 to 70 with acute or convalescent COVID-19. The CDR3 DNA sequence: TGTGCCAGTAGCCCCCTCGACAGGGGTAGGAATCAGCCCCAGCATTTT. The encoded protein is CASSPLDRGRNQPQHF.